The sequence of this T cell receptor (beta chain) was determined in a study of T-cell memory formation after mild COVID-19. Germline assignment: CDR1 SNHLY and CDR2 FYNNEI. V lost 6 bases, J lost 6 bases, and 8 bases lay in between. The CDR3 extends over 11 amino acids. A single record per CDR3 protein comes from TCRdb applying MiXCR to the 5' RACE reads. The table records 430,000 or so distinct CDR3 sequences, about 23% of them present only once. V is TRBV2 and J is TRBJ1-1, with D tentatively TRBD1 (6 bases). The clonotype comes from an adult woman who had mild COVID-19 (a few samples of this study predate the infection). Cell type and time point are not known. The sequencing input was PBMCs or a T cell subset sorted from them (not recorded which). This CDR3 reads CASRRTAEAFF. The CDR3 DNA follows: TGTGCCAGCAGAAGGACAGCTGAAGCTTTCTTT.